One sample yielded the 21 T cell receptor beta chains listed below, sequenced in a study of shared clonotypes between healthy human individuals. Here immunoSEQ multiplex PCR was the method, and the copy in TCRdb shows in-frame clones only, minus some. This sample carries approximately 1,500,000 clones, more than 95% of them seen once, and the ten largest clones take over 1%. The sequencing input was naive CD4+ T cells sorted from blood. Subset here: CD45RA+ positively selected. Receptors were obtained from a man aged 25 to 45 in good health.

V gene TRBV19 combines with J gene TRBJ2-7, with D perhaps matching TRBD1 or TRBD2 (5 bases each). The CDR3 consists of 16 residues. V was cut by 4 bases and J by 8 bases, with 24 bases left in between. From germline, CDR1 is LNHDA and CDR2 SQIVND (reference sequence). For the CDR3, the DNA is TGTGCCAGTAGTACCCAACACCCTTCTCGGGGCCTGAAGCAGTACTTC. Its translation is CASSTQHPSRGLKQYF.

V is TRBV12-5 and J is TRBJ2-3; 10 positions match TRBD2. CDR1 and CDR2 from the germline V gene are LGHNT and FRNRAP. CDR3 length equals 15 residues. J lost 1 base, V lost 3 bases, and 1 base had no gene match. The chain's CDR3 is CASGFGTSGTDTQYF. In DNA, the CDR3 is TGTGCTAGTGGTTTCGGGACTAGCGGCACAGATACGCAGTATTTT. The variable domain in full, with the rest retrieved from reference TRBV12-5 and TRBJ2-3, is DARVTQTPRHKVTEMGQEVTMRCQPILGHNTVFWYRQTMMQGLELLAYFRNRAPLDDSGMPKDRFSAEMPDATLATLKIQPSEPRDSAVYFCASGFGTSGTDTQYFGPGTRLTVL.

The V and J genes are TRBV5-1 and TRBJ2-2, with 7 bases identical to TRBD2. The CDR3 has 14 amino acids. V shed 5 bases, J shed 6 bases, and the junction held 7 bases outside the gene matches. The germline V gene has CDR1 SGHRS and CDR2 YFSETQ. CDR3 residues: CASSRDYPPGELFF. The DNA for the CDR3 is TGCGCCAGCAGTCGGGACTATCCGCCCGGGGAGCTGTTTTTT.

The CDR3 DNA reads as TGTGCCAGCAGCTTGGGTGGCGGGTTGAACACCGGGGAGCTGTTTTTT. It specifies CASSLGGGLNTGELFF. This sequence joins TRBV5-4 and TRBJ2-2; the D gene is possibly TRBD2 (5 bases). V shed 0 bases and J shed 1 base, with 10 bases lying between them. The CDR3 has 16 amino acids. CDR1 and CDR2 (germline): SGHNT, YYREEE (reference sequence).

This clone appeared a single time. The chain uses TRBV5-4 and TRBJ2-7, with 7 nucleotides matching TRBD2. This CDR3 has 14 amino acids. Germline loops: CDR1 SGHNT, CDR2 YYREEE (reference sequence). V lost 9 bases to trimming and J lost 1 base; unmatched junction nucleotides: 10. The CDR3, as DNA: TGTGCCACCCAGAGGGCTAGCGGTTCCTACGAGCAGTACTTC. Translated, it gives CATQRASGSYEQYF.

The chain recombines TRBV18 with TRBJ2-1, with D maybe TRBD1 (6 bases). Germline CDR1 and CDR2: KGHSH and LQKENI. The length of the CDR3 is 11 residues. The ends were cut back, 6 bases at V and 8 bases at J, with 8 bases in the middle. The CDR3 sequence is CASSKGDEQFF. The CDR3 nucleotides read TGTGCCAGCTCGAAGGGGGATGAGCAGTTCTTC.

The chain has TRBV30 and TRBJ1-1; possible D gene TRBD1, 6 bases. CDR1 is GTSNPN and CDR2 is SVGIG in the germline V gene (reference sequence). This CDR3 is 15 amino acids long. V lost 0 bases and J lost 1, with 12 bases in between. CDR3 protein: CAWSVTRQANTEAFF. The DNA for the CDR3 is TGTGCCTGGAGTGTAACGCGACAGGCGAACACTGAAGCTTTCTTT.

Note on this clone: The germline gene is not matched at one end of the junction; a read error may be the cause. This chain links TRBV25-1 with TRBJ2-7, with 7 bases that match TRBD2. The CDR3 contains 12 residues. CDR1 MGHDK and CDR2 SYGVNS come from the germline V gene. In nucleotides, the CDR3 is TGTGCCAGCAGTGAACGGGGAGGGGAGAAGAACTTC. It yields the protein CASSERGGEKNF.

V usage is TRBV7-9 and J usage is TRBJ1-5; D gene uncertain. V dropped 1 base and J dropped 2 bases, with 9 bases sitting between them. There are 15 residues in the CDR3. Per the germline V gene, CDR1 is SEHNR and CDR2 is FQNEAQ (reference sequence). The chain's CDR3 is CASSLDGFRNQPQHF. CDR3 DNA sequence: TGTGCCAGCAGCTTAGATGGTTTTCGCAATCAGCCCCAGCATTTT. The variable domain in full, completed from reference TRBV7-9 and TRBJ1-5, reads DTGVSQNPRHKITKRGQNVTFRCDPISEHNRLYWYRQTLGQGPEFLTYFQNEAQLEKSRLLSDRFSAERPKGSFSTLEIQRTEQGDSAMYLCASSLDGFRNQPQHFGDGTRLSIL.

CDR3 in amino acids: CASSYGLAGGPRADTQYF. In nucleotides, the CDR3 is TGCGCCAGCAGCTACGGGCTAGCGGGAGGGCCCAGGGCAGATACGCAGTATTTT. The chain joins TRBV5-1 to TRBJ2-3; 12 bases match TRBD2. The V gene end was trimmed by 3 bases and the J gene end by 4 bases; junction bases not matched to a gene: 12. This CDR3 has 18 residues. Germline lookup yields CDR1 SGHRS and CDR2 YFSETQ. The whole variable domain, remainder taken from reference TRBV5-1 and TRBJ2-3, is KAGVTQTPRYLIKTRGQQVTLSCSPISGHRSVSWYQQTPGQGLQFLFEYFSETQRNKGNFPGRFSGRQFSNSRSEMNVSTLELGDSALYLCASSYGLAGGPRADTQYFGPGTRLTVL.

The CDR3: CASSEHGTGAQHF. The DNA for the CDR3 is TGCGCCAGCAGTGAGCACGGGACAGGGGCCCAGCATTTT. The rearrangement links TRBV10-1 to TRBJ1-5; 10 nucleotides agree with TRBD1. CDR3 length: 13 amino acids. The germline V gene encodes CDR1 WNHNN and CDR2 SYGVQD (reference sequence). Trimming at V came to 2 bases and at J to 11 bases, leaving 3 bases not matched to a gene.

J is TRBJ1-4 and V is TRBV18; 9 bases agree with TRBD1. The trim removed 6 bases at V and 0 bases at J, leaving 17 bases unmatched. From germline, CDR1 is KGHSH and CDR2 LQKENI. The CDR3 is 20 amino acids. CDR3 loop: CASSRTGTGLLVATNEKLFF. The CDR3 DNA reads TGTGCCAGCTCCCGAACCGGGACAGGGCTACTAGTTGCAACTAATGAAAAACTGTTTTTT.

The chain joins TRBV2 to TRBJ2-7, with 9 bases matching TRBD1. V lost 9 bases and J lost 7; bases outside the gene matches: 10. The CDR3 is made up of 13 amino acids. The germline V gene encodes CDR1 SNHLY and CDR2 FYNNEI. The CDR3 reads CASRRDREPEQYF. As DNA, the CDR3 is TGTGCCAGTCGCCGGGACAGGGAACCTGAGCAGTACTTC.

CDR3 amino acids: CASSDRLDEQFF. The CDR3, as DNA: TGTGCCAGTAGTGACCGGCTGGATGAGCAGTTCTTC. The V call is TRBV19, the J call TRBJ2-1; D unclear. Looked up from germline, CDR1 is LNHDA and CDR2 is SQIVND (reference sequence). The V end lost 5 bases, the J end lost 8 bases, and 10 bases lay between the germline ends. There are 12 residues in the CDR3.

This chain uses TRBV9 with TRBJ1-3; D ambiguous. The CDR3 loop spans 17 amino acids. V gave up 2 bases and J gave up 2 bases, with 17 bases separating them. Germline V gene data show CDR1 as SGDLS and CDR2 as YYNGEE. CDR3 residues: CASSVTHLRPPGNTIYF. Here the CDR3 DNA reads TGTGCCAGCAGCGTGACACACCTTCGCCCCCCTGGAAACACCATATATTTT.

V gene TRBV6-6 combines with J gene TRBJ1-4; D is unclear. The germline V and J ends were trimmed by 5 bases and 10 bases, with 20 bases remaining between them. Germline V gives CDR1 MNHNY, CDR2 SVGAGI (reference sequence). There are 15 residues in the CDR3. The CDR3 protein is CASSQAGRLNVKLFF. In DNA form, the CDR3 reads TGTGCCAGCAGTCAGGCAGGACGACTTAACGTAAAACTGTTTTTT.

In DNA form, the CDR3 reads TGCGCCAGCAGCCAAAATCAATTCACAGATACGCAGTATTTT. Its protein is CASSQNQFTDTQYF. The chain uses TRBV4-1 and TRBJ2-3; D not resolved. Germline V gives CDR1 MGHRA, CDR2 YSYEKL. Trimming pared 2 bases from V and 2 bases from J, leaving 8 bases between. This CDR3 contains 14 residues.

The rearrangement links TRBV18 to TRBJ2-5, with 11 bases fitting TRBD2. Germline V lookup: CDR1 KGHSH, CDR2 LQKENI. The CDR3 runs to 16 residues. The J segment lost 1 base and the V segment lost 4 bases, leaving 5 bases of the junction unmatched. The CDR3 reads CASSRGLAALQETQYF. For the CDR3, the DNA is TGTGCCAGCTCACGGGGACTAGCGGCTCTCCAAGAGACCCAGTACTTC. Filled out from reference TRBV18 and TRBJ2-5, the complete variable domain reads NAGVMQNPRHLVRRRGQEARLRCSPMKGHSHVYWYRQLPEEGLKFMVYLQKENIIDESGMPKERFSAEFPKEGPSILRIQQVVRGDSAAYFCASSRGLAALQETQYFGPGTRLLVL.

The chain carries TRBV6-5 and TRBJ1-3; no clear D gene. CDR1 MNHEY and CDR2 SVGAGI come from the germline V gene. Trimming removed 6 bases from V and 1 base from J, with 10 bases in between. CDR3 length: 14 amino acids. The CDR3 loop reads CASRNTASGNTIYF. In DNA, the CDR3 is TGTGCCAGCAGAAACACAGCGTCTGGAAACACCATATATTTT.

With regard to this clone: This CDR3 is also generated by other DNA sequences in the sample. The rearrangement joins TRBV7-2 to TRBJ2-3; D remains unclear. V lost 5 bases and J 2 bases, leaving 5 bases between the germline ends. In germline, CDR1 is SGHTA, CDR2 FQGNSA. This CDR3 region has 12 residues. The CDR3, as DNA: TGTGCCAGCAGCCCTTCCACAGATACGCAGTATTTT. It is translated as CASSPSTDTQYF.

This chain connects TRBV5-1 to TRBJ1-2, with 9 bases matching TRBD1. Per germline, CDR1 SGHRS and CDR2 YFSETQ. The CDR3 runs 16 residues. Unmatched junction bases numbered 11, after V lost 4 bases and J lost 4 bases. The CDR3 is CASSQPTGGAGYGYTF. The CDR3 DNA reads TGCGCCAGCAGCCAACCTACAGGGGGCGCAGGCTATGGCTACACCTTC.